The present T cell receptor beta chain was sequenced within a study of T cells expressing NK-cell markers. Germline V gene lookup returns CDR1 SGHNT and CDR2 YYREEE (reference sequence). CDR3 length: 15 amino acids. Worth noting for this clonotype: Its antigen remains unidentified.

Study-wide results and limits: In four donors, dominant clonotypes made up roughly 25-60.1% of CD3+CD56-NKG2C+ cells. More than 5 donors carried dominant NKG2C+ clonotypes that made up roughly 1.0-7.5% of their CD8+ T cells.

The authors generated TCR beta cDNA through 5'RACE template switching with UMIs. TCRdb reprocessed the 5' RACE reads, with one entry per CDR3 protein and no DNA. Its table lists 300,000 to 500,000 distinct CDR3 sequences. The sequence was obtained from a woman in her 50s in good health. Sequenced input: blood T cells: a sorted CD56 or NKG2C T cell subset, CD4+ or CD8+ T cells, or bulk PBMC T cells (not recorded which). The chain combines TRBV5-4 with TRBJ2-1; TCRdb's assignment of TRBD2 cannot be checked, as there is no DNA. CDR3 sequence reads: CASSLALAGGVEQFF.